The 26 T cell receptor beta chains presented below share a single source sample, sequenced in a study of Graves' ophthalmopathy and Graves' hyperthyroidism. The authors amplified TCR beta CDR3 regions, and they did so from RNA transcripts for repertoire sequencing. HTBI primers were employed in first-round RT-PCR, then a second-round multiplex PCR followed. TCRdb re-called the multiplex PCR reads with MiXCR, one entry per CDR3 protein. The sample consists of around 660,000 distinct CDR3 sequences, approximately 39% of them appearing once. Sequencing was carried out using peripheral blood. The receptors were sampled from an adult man with Graves' ophthalmopathy.

The chain couples TRBV9 to TRBJ2-7; the D is unclear. TRBJ1-2 explains the end of the DNA better; the J call may be wrong. From germline, CDR1 is SGDLS and CDR2 YYNGEE. The CDR3 is made up of 14 amino acids. The CDR3 here is CASSVGGRDYGYTF. CDR3 DNA sequence: TGTGCCAGCAGCGTAGGGGGTCGGGACTATGGCTACACCTTC.

This clonotype was detected many times. The chain carries TRBV20-1 and TRBJ1-1; D not resolved. From germline, CDR1 is DFQATT and CDR2 SNEGSKA (reference sequence). The CDR3 consists of 13 residues. This CDR3 is CRPDSPHNTEAFF. In DNA, the CDR3 is TGCAGACCGGACTCACCCCACAACACTGAAGCTTTCTTT.

This clonotype was seen ten or more times. The CDR3 nucleotides read TGTGCCAGCAGCTTACCGGGACTAGCGGGAGTCGAGCTGTTTTTT. Protein sequence: CASSLPGLAGVELFF. This chain links TRBV7-2 with TRBJ2-2, with 14 bases that match TRBD2. Germline CDR1 and CDR2: SGHTA and FQGNSA. J gave up 11 bases and V 2 bases, and 4 bases lay outside the gene matches. The CDR3 covers 15 residues.

In its sample, this clonotype was seen many times. The rearrangement joins TRBV10-3 to TRBJ1-4; D may be TRBD1 (6 bases). This CDR3 is 13 amino acids long. V was pared by 2 bases and J by 5 bases, with 6 bases between. Per the germline V gene, CDR1 is ENHRY and CDR2 is SYGVKD. The CDR3 loop is CAISEGQNEKLFF. The CDR3 DNA sequence: TGTGCCATCAGTGAGGGACAGAATGAAAAACTGTTTTTT.

This clonotype was found many times. The J gene is TRBJ2-2, the V gene TRBV19; D is undetermined. Germline V CDR1 and CDR2: LNHDA, SQIVND (reference sequence). V was pared by 1 base and J by 3 bases, with 6 bases between. The CDR3 extends over 14 amino acids. In nucleotides, the CDR3 is TGTGCCAGTAGTATAGTCATGCACACCGGGGAGCTGTTTTTT. Amino acids: CASSIVMHTGELFF.

The table lists this clonotype with a few counts. The chain combines TRBV5-1 with TRBJ2-5; TRBD1 agrees at 12 bases. Germline values: CDR1 SGHRS, CDR2 YFSETQ. Germline trimming cut 0 bases from V and 4 bases from J; bases unmatched to any gene: 10. CDR3 length: 18 amino acids. CDR3 bases: TGCGCCAGCAGCTTGGGCCCCTTCGGGACAGGGGGCGGAGAGACCCAGTACTTC. It translates to CASSLGPFGTGGGETQYF.

There are many counts of this clonotype. One junction end does not reproduce the germline sequence, and a read error may be involved. The J gene is TRBJ1-3, the V gene TRBV4-3, with 10 bases that match TRBD1. The CDR3 runs to 15 residues. Germline CDR1 LGHNA, CDR2 YSLEER. The CDR3 nucleotides read TGTGCCAGCAGCCAGGGACAGGGGAGTGGAAACACCATATATTTT. Protein sequence: CASSQGQGSGNTIYF.

About this clonotype: A much larger clonotype is one base distant, so this may be a read error. The conserved phenylalanine or tryptophan is not found at the CDR3 terminus, so this likely reflects a read error. This chain links TRBV10-3 with TRBJ1-3; 9 bases are shared with TRBD1. Germline V CDR1 and CDR2: ENHRY, SYGVKD. CDR3 length: 15 residues. V was clipped by 10 bases and J by 3 bases; unmatched bases: 10. The CDR3 sequence: CASSRDRESGNTIYL. Written as DNA, the CDR3 is TGTGCCAGCAGCAGGGACAGGGAAAGTGGAAACACCATATATCTT.

In this sample, this clonotype turned up a few times. The chain combines TRBV3-1 with TRBJ2-7; 11 bases fit TRBD2. The CDR3 is made up of 16 amino acids. V shed 0 bases, J shed 2 bases, and the junction held 3 bases outside the gene matches. CDR1 and CDR2 from the germline V gene are LGHDT and YNNKEL (reference sequence). The CDR3 reads CASSQEQGLAAYEQYF. CDR3 bases: TGTGCCAGCAGCCAAGAACAGGGACTAGCGGCCTACGAGCAGTACTTC.

The genes are TRBV4-1 and TRBJ1-1; possibly TRBD1 for D (6 bases). V was shortened by 8 bases and J by 0 bases, with 19 bases between the two germline ends. The CDR3 runs to 16 residues. Germline CDR1 is MGHRA and CDR2 is YSYEKL. The CDR3 DNA follows: TGCGCCAGCGCCACCATAGACAGGACTATGAACACTGAAGCTTTCTTT. It is translated as CASATIDRTMNTEAFF.

In this sample, this clonotype turned up a few times. The chain employs TRBV7-8 and TRBJ2-7; 7 bases align to TRBD2. With 2 bases clipped from V and 5 bases from J, the junction kept 12 bases outside the gene matches. Germline V gives CDR1 SGHVS, CDR2 FQNEAQ. CDR3 length equals 16 residues. The CDR3 region is CASSLNPAGNRDEQYF. CDR3 DNA: TGTGCCAGCAGCTTAAACCCAGCGGGAAATCGGGACGAGCAGTACTTC.

Turning to this clonotype: At one of its ends the junction is not consistent with the germline gene, which may arise from a read error. CDR3 sequence (DNA): TGTTCCAGCAGCTTCGGGCAGGGGACAGAGACCCAGTACTTC. Protein sequence: CSSSFGQGTETQYF. The V call is TRBV11-2, the J call TRBJ2-5, with a tentative D call TRBD1 (6 bases). Per the germline V gene, CDR1 is SGHAT and CDR2 is FQNNGV. The CDR3 length is 14 residues. Variable domain in full (rest from reference TRBV11-2 and TRBJ2-5): EAGVAQSPRYKIIEKRQSVAFWCNPISGHATLYWYQQILGQGPKLLIQFQNNGVVDDSQLPKDRFSAERLKGVDSTLKIQPAKLEDSAVYLCSSSFGQGTETQYFGPGTRLLVL.

This rearrangement joins TRBV2 to TRBJ1-5; 7 positions match TRBD1. Trimming took 4 bases from V and 6 from J; bases not matched to a gene: 6. This CDR3 is 14 amino acids long. Germline V gene lookup returns CDR1 SNHLY and CDR2 FYNNEI. The CDR3 loop is CASSGEGGGQPQHF. In DNA form, the CDR3 reads TGTGCCAGCAGTGGGGAAGGGGGCGGTCAGCCCCAGCATTTT.

The chain is built from TRBV5-1 and TRBJ2-3; 9 nucleotides align to TRBD2. Germline CDR1 is SGHRS and CDR2 is YFSETQ. CDR3 length: 15 amino acids. Trimming cost V 0 bases and J 6 bases; bases outside gene matches: 5. The CDR3 loop is CASSLALAGADTQYF. As DNA, the CDR3 is TGCGCCAGCAGCTTGGCCTTAGCGGGGGCCGATACGCAGTATTTT.

A few counts support this clonotype. This chain connects TRBV2 to TRBJ2-5; 11 bases fit TRBD2. Germline V lookup: CDR1 SNHLY, CDR2 FYNNEI. The CDR3 runs 15 residues. J gave up 5 bases and V 5 bases, and 7 bases lay outside the gene matches. CDR3 sequence reads: CASSQLAGGMETQYF. The CDR3 DNA sequence: TGTGCCAGCAGTCAGCTAGCGGGAGGCATGGAGACCCAGTACTTC. The full variable domain, completed using reference TRBV2 and TRBJ2-5, is EPEVTQTPSHQVTQMGQEVILRCVPISNHLYFYWYRQILGQKVEFLVSFYNNEISEKSEIFDDQFSVERPDGSNFTLKIRSTKLEDSAMYFCASSQLAGGMETQYFGPGTRLLVL.

This clonotype occurred a few times. This chain uses TRBV6-5 with TRBJ1-5; D is unresolved. The CDR3 has 18 amino acids. Germline CDR1 and CDR2: MNHEY and SVGAGI. V was trimmed by 2 bases and J by 0 bases, leaving 17 bases between them. The CDR3 spells CASSYGGSPTYSNQPQHF. DNA of the CDR3: TGTGCCAGCAGTTACGGTGGCAGCCCCACCTATAGCAATCAGCCCCAGCATTTT.

This clonotype was seen more than once but under ten times. This chain links TRBV7-2 with TRBJ2-7, with 7 bases matching TRBD2. With 5 bases clipped from V and 5 bases from J, the junction kept 15 bases outside the gene matches. The CDR3 totals 16 residues. Germline-derived CDR1 and CDR2 are SGHTA and FQGNSA. This CDR3 is CASSLGRAGPRDEQYF. The DNA of the CDR3 is TGTGCCAGCAGCCTAGGACGAGCGGGGCCCAGGGACGAGCAGTACTTC. Filled out from reference TRBV7-2 and TRBJ2-7, the complete variable domain reads GAGVSQSPSNKVTEKGKDVELRCDPISGHTALYWYRQSLGQGLEFLIYFQGNSAPDKSGLPSDRFSAERTGGSVSTLTIQRTQQEDSAVYLCASSLGRAGPRDEQYFGPGTRLTVT.

This clonotype was found a few times. This chain joins TRBV6-1 and TRBJ1-2; D not certain. The CDR3 contains 12 residues. Trimming removed 5 bases at V and 4 bases at J, with 8 bases between. Per the germline V gene, CDR1 is MNHNS and CDR2 is SASEGT. CDR3: CASSSLLYGYTF. In DNA, the CDR3 is TGTGCCAGCAGTTCCCTGCTCTATGGCTACACCTTC.

The chain couples TRBV3-1 to TRBJ1-4, with 11 bases that match TRBD1. The V gene end was trimmed by 1 base and the J gene end by 7 bases; junction bases not matched to a gene: 2. The CDR3 spans 15 residues. Looked up from germline, CDR1 is LGHDT and CDR2 is YNNKEL (reference sequence). CDR3: CASSQGTGGGEKLFF. As DNA, the CDR3 is TGTGCCAGCAGCCAAGGGACAGGGGGCGGTGAAAAACTGTTTTTT.

This clonotype was observed at least ten times. V and J are TRBV7-9 and TRBJ2-7, with D perhaps matching TRBD1 (5 bases). The CDR3 sequence is 17 residues long. In germline, CDR1 is SEHNR, CDR2 FQNEAQ (reference sequence). The germline V and J ends were trimmed by 5 bases and 0 bases, with 20 bases remaining between them. The CDR3 loop is CASSPPGNRRSSYEQYF. The CDR3, as DNA: TGTGCCAGCAGCCCCCCAGGGAACAGAAGAAGCTCCTACGAGCAGTACTTC.

The chain carries TRBV7-2 and TRBJ1-1, with D unresolved. The CDR3 has 14 amino acids. Per the germline V gene, CDR1 is SGHTA and CDR2 is FQGNSA. Between the trimmed V and J ends, which lost 6 bases and 5 bases, there was a span of 16 bases. The CDR3 coding sequence is TGTGCCAGCAGTCCTCAACAGCTCTCGACTGAAGCTTTCTTT. It yields the protein CASSPQQLSTEAFF. The variable domain in full, completed from reference TRBV7-2 and TRBJ1-1, reads GAGVSQSPSNKVTEKGKDVELRCDPISGHTALYWYRQSLGQGLEFLIYFQGNSAPDKSGLPSDRFSAERTGGSVSTLTIQRTQQEDSAVYLCASSPQQLSTEAFFGQGTRLTVV.

The table lists this clonotype with many counts. V gene TRBV29-1 combines with J gene TRBJ1-3; the match to TRBD1 covers 7 bases. Per germline, CDR1 SQVTM and CDR2 ANQGSEA. J gave up 3 bases and V 4 bases, and 3 bases lay outside the gene matches. The CDR3 runs 13 residues. DNA of the CDR3: TGCAGCGTTGGGGACAGCGTTGGAAACACCATATATTTT. Translated, it gives CSVGDSVGNTIYF.

Ten or more counts support this clonotype. The chain joins TRBV20-1 to TRBJ1-6, with 9 bases identical to TRBD1. V shed 3 bases and J 6 bases; nucleotides not matched to a gene: 3. CDR1 and CDR2 (germline): DFQATT, SNEGSKA (reference sequence). The CDR3 sequence is 14 residues long. Here the CDR3 DNA reads TGCAGTGCTAGCCCGGGACAGGGTAATTCACCCCTCCACTTT. Protein product: CSASPGQGNSPLHF.

Ten or more counts support this clonotype. This chain links TRBV24-1 with TRBJ2-2, with a possible D match to TRBD2 (5 bases). The CDR3 runs to 13 residues. Trimming removed 7 bases at V and 5 bases at J, with 10 bases between. Looked up from germline, CDR1 is KGHDR and CDR2 is SFDVKD. The CDR3 coding sequence is TGTGCCACCAGGGACTCCTCGACCGGGGAGCTGTTTTTT. As protein: CATRDSSTGELFF.

The sample holds one count of this clonotype. J is TRBJ2-7 and V is TRBV9; 9 bases match TRBD2. The germline gives CDR1 SGDLS, CDR2 YYNGEE. J lost 7 bases, V lost 3 bases, and 8 bases had no gene match. This CDR3 has 14 amino acids. The CDR3 region is CASSALAGNQEQYF. The CDR3 DNA sequence: TGTGCCAGCAGCGCTCTAGCGGGGAACCAAGAGCAGTACTTC.

The chain has TRBV30 and TRBJ1-5; D perhaps matches TRBD1 (6 bases). The CDR3 extends over 13 amino acids. Germline CDR1 GTSNPN, CDR2 SVGIG (reference sequence). Trimming stripped 2 bases from V and 7 bases from J, with 12 bases between. The chain's CDR3 is CAWSMTGGQPQHF. CDR3 DNA: TGTGCCTGGAGTATGACAGGAGGACAGCCCCAGCATTTT.